The source of this T cell receptor (beta chain) is a study of tumour-infiltrating T cells in Burkitt lymphoma. Study information: Repertoire clonality predicted overall and progression-free survival.

CDR1 is MNHNS, CDR2 SASEGT, per germline. V lost 11 bases and J lost 4, with 14 bases in between. The CDR3 has 12 amino acids. Using immunoSEQ multiplex PCR, the repertoire was profiled, and TCRdb retains in-frame clones only, with some absent. The sample lists roughly 4,200 clones, roughly 16% occurring once. There are a few counts of this clone. The rearrangement joins TRBV6-1 to TRBJ1-2; D perhaps matches TRBD1 (6 bases). The clonotype comes from a human donor with diffuse large B-cell lymphoma. Some clones in this sample may be carry-over from other donors' samples. The source material was tumor tissue. Here the CDR3 DNA reads TGTGCCGGACAAGGGACAATCTATGGCTACACCTTC. This codes for CAGQGTIYGYTF.